The present T cell receptor (beta chain) was sequenced within a study of blood T cells in healthy people across ages. Using a J-beta primer mix together with a sample-barcoded 5' primer, a second PCR was run for roughly 6 to 12 cycles. Every cDNA was tagged by a template-switch adaptor with 12 random nucleotides. TCRdb re-called the 5' RACE reads with MiXCR, one entry per CDR3 protein. The table records 450,000 to 650,000 distinct CDR3 sequences, around 24% of them present only once. Healthy individuals of Caucasian origin from Russia, aged about 6 to 95, served as donors. This clonotype was observed a handful of times. The CDR3 contains 15 residues. V was cut by 4 bases and J by 3 bases, with 13 bases left in between. The V gene's germline CDR1 is PRHDT and CDR2 FYEKMQ (reference sequence). These records were also assigned to another study, of T cells of mothers and their children. That report adds: It was through the M1S primer of the second PCR that sample barcodes and 2-4 random nucleotides were added. Similar thymic selection effects on TCR recombination output appear in pairs, both related and unrelated.

Sequencing used blood. V is TRBV13 and J is TRBJ2-1, with D perhaps matching TRBD2 (6 bases). This TCR derives from a boy younger than 18 in good health. CDR3: CASSSMRLGYNEQFF. The CDR3 DNA is TGTGCCAGCAGCTCCATGAGACTAGGCTACAATGAGCAGTTCTTC.